What follows is one TCR beta chain and its context. Sequenced by immunoSEQ multiplex PCR; TCRdb stores in-frame clones only, minus some. The repertoire has over 300,000 clones, around 90% of them found once; the top ten carry about 6.8%. This sample is part of a study of blood T cell repertoires in COVID-19. Germline trimming cut 4 bases from V and 3 bases from J; bases unmatched to any gene: 10. The CDR3 is 16 amino acids. Germline CDR1 LGHDT, CDR2 YNNKEL (reference sequence). The origin of this receptor is a man aged 18 to 30 with active or convalescent COVID-19. The source material was peripheral blood. The rearrangement uses TRBV3-1 (or the pseudogene TRBV3-2) and TRBJ2-5, with 8 positions matching TRBD2. The CDR3 DNA sequence: TGTGCCAGCAGCCCACGTAGGACTAGCAGGGAAGAGACCCAGTACTTC. Encoded protein: CASSPRRTSREETQYF.